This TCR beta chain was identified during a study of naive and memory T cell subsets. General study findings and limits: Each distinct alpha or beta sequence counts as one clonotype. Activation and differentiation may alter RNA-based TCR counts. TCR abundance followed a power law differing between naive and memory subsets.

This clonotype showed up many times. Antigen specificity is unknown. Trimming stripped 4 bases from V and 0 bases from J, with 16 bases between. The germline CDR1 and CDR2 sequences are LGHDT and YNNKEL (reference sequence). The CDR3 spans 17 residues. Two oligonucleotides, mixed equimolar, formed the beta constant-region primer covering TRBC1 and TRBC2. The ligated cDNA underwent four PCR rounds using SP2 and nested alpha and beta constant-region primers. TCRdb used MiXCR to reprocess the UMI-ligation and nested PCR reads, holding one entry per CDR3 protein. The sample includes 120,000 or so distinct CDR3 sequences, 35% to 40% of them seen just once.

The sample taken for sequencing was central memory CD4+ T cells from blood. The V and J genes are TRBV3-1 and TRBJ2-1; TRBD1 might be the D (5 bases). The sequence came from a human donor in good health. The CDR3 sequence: CASSPEGAGSSYNEQFF. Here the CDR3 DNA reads TGTGCCAGCAGCCCAGAAGGGGCAGGAAGCTCCTACAATGAGCAGTTCTTC.